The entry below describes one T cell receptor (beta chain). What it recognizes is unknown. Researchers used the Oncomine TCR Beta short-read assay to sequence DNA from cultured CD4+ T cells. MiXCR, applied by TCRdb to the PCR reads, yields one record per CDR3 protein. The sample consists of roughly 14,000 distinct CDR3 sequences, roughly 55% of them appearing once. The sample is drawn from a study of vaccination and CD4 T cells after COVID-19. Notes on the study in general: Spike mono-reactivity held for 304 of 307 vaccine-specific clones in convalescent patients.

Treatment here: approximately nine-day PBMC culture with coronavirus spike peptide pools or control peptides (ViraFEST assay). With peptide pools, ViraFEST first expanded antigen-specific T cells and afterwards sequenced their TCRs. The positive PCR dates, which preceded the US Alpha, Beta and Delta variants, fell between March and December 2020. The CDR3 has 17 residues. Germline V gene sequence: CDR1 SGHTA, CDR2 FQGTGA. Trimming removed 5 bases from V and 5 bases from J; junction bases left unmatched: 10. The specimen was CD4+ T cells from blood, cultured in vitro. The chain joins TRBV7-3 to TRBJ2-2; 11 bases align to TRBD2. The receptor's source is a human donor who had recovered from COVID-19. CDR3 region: CASSPSGTSGGTGELFF. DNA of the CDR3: TGTGCCAGCAGCCCCTCCGGGACTAGCGGTGGTACCGGGGAGCTGTTTTTT.